This T cell receptor beta chain appears in the sequencing data of a study of T cell repertoires in cytomegalovirus infection. TCRdb independently ran MiXCR on the reads; one entry per CDR3 protein. This sample yields under 300,000 distinct CDR3 sequences, of which about a sixth are seen a single time; about half belongs to the top ten. Findings and limits, study-wide: Within the response measured ex vivo, HLA-C-restricted CMV-specific TCR beta clonotypes were dominant.

Per the germline V gene, CDR1 is ENHRY and CDR2 is SYGVKD. Trimming at V came to 2 bases and at J to 5 bases, leaving 4 bases not matched to a gene. CDR3 size: 14 residues. This clonotype was counted between two and nine times. What it binds is unknown. Sequencing was performed on CD8+ T cells from PBMCs. The chain couples TRBV10-3 to TRBJ1-2; 8 nucleotides line up with TRBD1. The sequence came from a human donor in good health (CMV status not recorded). Some clones in this sample may be carry-over from other donors' samples. The CDR3, as DNA: TGTGCCATCAGTGAGACCGGACAGGGTTATGGCTACACCTTC. Translated, it gives CAISETGQGYGYTF.